The 24 T cell receptor beta chains in this list originate from one sample, sequenced in a study of glioma-infiltrating T cells. The iRepertoire nested amplicon-rescue multiplex PCR amplified TCR alpha and beta CDR3s from RNA. Each CDR3 protein gets one entry after TCRdb re-called the multiplex PCR reads with MiXCR. The top ten clones hold under 35% of a sample with about 130,000 distinct CDR3 sequences, about 25% of them seen once. Input material: glioma tissue, nonneoplastic brain tissue, or PBMCs (not recorded which). The receptors originated from a human donor with low-grade glioma or glioblastoma, undergoing nonglioma brain surgery, or in good health (not recorded which).

The V and J genes are TRBV2 and TRBJ2-1; 12 bases match TRBD2. Trimming at V came to 7 bases and at J to 7 bases, leaving 11 bases not matched to a gene. The V gene's germline CDR1 is SNHLY and CDR2 FYNNEI. There are 16 residues in the CDR3. The CDR3 DNA reads as TGTGCCAGCATTGATCCGACTAGCGGGGGACCTAATGAGCAGTTCTTC. As protein: CASIDPTSGGPNEQFF. The complete variable domain, with remaining parts taken from reference TRBV2 and TRBJ2-1, reads EPEVTQTPSHQVTQMGQEVILRCVPISNHLYFYWYRQILGQKVEFLVSFYNNEISEKSEIFDDQFSVERPDGSNFTLKIRSTKLEDSAMYFCASIDPTSGGPNEQFFGPGTRLTVL.

This clonotype showed up many times. The chain is built from TRBV27 and TRBJ2-7; D gene unclear. This CDR3 has 10 residues. Germline CDR1 reads MNHEY; CDR2 reads SMNVEV (reference sequence). The V and J ends lost 6 bases and 5 bases respectively, with 5 bases between them. The CDR3 region is CASRENEQYV. CDR3 DNA: TGTGCCAGCAGAGAGAACGAGCAGTACGTC.

The sample holds a few counts of this clonotype. The gene calls are TRBV27 and TRBJ2-1, with D possibly TRBD2 on 5 matching bases. The germline V gene encodes CDR1 MNHEY and CDR2 SMNVEV (reference sequence). Trimming removed 8 bases at V and 2 bases at J, with 28 bases between. The CDR3 covers 19 residues. The CDR3 coding sequence is TGTGCCAGCGTTCCTCGACCTAATCGGCGGGCTACCGCCTACAATGAGCAGTTCTTC. It encodes CASVPRPNRRATAYNEQFF.

The chain is built from TRBV7-9 and TRBJ2-5, with 8 bases that match TRBD2. Germline trimming cut 1 base from V and 4 bases from J; bases unmatched to any gene: 5. CDR3 length: 15 residues. Germline V gene data show CDR1 as SEHNR and CDR2 as FQNEAQ (reference sequence). CDR3 coding DNA: TGTGCCAGCAGCTTAGGGCGGGGGGCTCGAGAGACCCAGTACTTC. Translating gives CASSLGRGARETQYF.

As regards this clonotype: A junction boundary mismatches the germline segment, possibly from a read error. The V call is TRBV3-1, the J call TRBJ2-1; D call uncertain. The J call may be mistaken, given a closer DNA end match to TRBJ2-5. This CDR3 is 14 amino acids long. Germline V gene lookup returns CDR1 LGHDT and CDR2 YNNKEL (reference sequence). The DNA of the CDR3 is TGTGCCAGCAGCCCTTTGACTCCCCAAGGGACCCAGTACTTC. As protein: CASSPLTPQGTQYF.

This clonotype was seen a few times. The genes are TRBV6-6 and TRBJ2-2; D may match TRBD1 or TRBD2 (6 bases each). The V gene's germline CDR1 is MNHNY and CDR2 SVGAGI (reference sequence). The CDR3 sequence is 18 residues long. V shed 0 bases and J shed 4 bases, with 18 bases lying between them. The CDR3 region has the DNA TGTGCCAGCAGTTACTCCCCTGTGGGGGGCCGGGTCACCGGGGAGCTGTTTTTT. Translated, it gives CASSYSPVGGRVTGELFF.

This clonotype was seen a handful of times. The chain joins TRBV19 to TRBJ1-5; D perhaps matches TRBD1 (5 bases). CDR1 is LNHDA, CDR2 SQIVND, per germline (reference sequence). V was pared by 3 bases and J by 7 bases, with 19 bases between. CDR3 size: 16 residues. The CDR3 DNA follows: TGTGCCAGTAGTATCGGTCGACTCCCCTCAGGGCAGCCCCAGCATTTT. Residues: CASSIGRLPSGQPQHF.

Turning to this clonotype: A junction end diverges from the germline sequence, so it may reflect a read error. The gene calls are TRBV7-2 and TRBJ2-1, with TRBD2 matching 13 bases. Per the germline V gene, CDR1 is SGHTA and CDR2 is FQGNSA. The CDR3 extends over 18 amino acids. CDR3: CASSRYPLGTSGVAEQSF. The DNA of the CDR3 is TGTGCCAGCAGCCGATACCCTTTAGGGACTAGCGGGGTAGCTGAGCAGTCCTTC.

This clonotype came up many times. Here the CDR3 DNA reads TGTGCCAGCAGCGATGGCACTGCCCGCAATCAGCCCCAGCATTTT. Encoded protein: CASSDGTARNQPQHF. This sequence joins TRBV6-1 and TRBJ1-5, with D unclear. V lost 6 bases and J 2 bases, leaving 14 bases between the germline ends. The CDR3 has 15 amino acids. Germline V gene data show CDR1 as MNHNS and CDR2 as SASEGT.

This clonotype was found many times. V gene TRBV18 combines with J gene TRBJ2-3; 12 bases agree with TRBD2. The CDR3 spans 14 residues. The V gene's germline CDR1 is KGHSH and CDR2 LQKENI. Trimming removed 5 bases from V and 6 bases from J; junction bases left unmatched: 3. The CDR3 region is CASSAGTSGDTQYF. DNA for the CDR3: TGTGCCAGCTCAGCCGGGACTAGCGGGGATACGCAGTATTTT.

The V and J genes are TRBV9 and TRBJ2-5; D uncertain. The germline CDR1 and CDR2 sequences are SGDLS and YYNGEE. Trimming left V 0 bases short and J 1 base short, with 10 bases between. CDR3 length equals 15 residues. The CDR3 loop reads CASSVGIPPQETQYF. The CDR3 DNA is TGTGCCAGCAGCGTAGGCATCCCACCCCAAGAGACCCAGTACTTC. Complete variable domain (other parts from reference TRBV9 and TRBJ2-5): DSGVTQTPKHLITATGQRVTLRCSPRSGDLSVYWYQQSLDQGLQFLIQYYNGEERAKGNILERFSAQQFPDLHSELNLSSLELGDSALYFCASSVGIPPQETQYFGPGTRLLVL.

This clonotype appeared many times. The rearrangement links TRBV20-1 to TRBJ1-6; no clear D gene. This CDR3 is 13 amino acids long. Trimming took 0 bases from V and 7 from J, leaving 7 bases between them. CDR1 DFQATT and CDR2 SNEGSKA come from the germline V gene (reference sequence). The CDR3 reads CSARDFENSPLHF. The CDR3 DNA reads as TGCAGTGCTAGAGATTTTGAGAATTCACCCCTCCACTTT.

This clonotype was detected a few times. This chain connects TRBV6-4 to TRBJ1-6, with a possible D match to TRBD1 (6 bases). CDR1 is MRHNA and CDR2 is SNTAGT in the germline V gene. Trimming took 8 bases from V and 7 from J, leaving 12 bases between them. This CDR3 contains 13 residues. The CDR3: CASRGAGNSPLHF. For the CDR3, the DNA is TGTGCCAGCCGGGGGGCAGGGAATTCACCCCTCCACTTT.

This clonotype was recorded at least ten times. The rearrangement joins TRBV7-9 to TRBJ2-2, with D possibly TRBD1 on 5 matching bases. Trimming left V 3 bases short and J 0 bases short, with 8 bases between. This CDR3 spans 15 amino acids. CDR1 is SEHNR, CDR2 FQNEAQ, per germline (reference sequence). CDR3 DNA: TGTGCCAGCAGCTTGGGGCAGACGAACACCGGGGAGCTGTTTTTT. As protein: CASSLGQTNTGELFF.

This chain links TRBV18 with TRBJ1-1; D is perhaps TRBD1 (6 bases). V dropped 6 bases and J dropped 7 bases, with 12 bases sitting between them. CDR3 size: 12 residues. Looked up from germline, CDR1 is KGHSH and CDR2 is LQKENI. CDR3 region: CASSRDTFEAFF. The CDR3 DNA is TGTGCCAGCTCCCGGGACACCTTTGAAGCTTTCTTT.

The table lists this clonotype with many counts. The V call is TRBV27, the J call TRBJ1-1; perhaps TRBD1 as D (6 bases). CDR1 and CDR2 from the germline V gene are MNHEY and SMNVEV (reference sequence). Trimming cost V 5 bases and J 6 bases, with 16 bases left between them. The CDR3 is 14 amino acids. DNA for the CDR3: TGTGCCAGCAGTCTACAGGGCTCGTATGCTGAAGCTTTCTTT. Translation gives CASSLQGSYAEAFF.

This clonotype has ten or more counts. The rearrangement uses TRBV6-1 and TRBJ1-2; 9 nucleotides line up with TRBD1. CDR3 length: 17 amino acids. Trimming cost V 5 bases and J 5 bases; bases outside gene matches: 15. Germline values: CDR1 MNHNS, CDR2 SASEGT. In DNA form, the CDR3 reads TGTGCCAGCAGTCCCCGGGACAGGGTGTATGGTTCTTATGGCTACACCTTC. Residues: CASSPRDRVYGSYGYTF.

This rearrangement joins TRBV24-1 to TRBJ2-1; 11 bases map to TRBD2. CDR3 length: 16 amino acids. V shed 1 base, J shed 3 bases, and the junction held 1 base outside the gene matches. Germline lookup yields CDR1 KGHDR and CDR2 SFDVKD. CDR3 sequence: CATSDFTSGGYNEQFF. CDR3 nucleotides: TGTGCCACCAGTGATTTTACTAGCGGGGGCTACAATGAGCAGTTCTTC.

This clonotype was counted ten times or more. This rearrangement joins TRBV27 to TRBJ2-1, with a possible D match to TRBD1 (5 bases). The CDR3 runs to 16 residues. Trimming took off 2 bases at V and 12 bases at J, with 23 bases between the two ends. CDR1 is MNHEY and CDR2 is SMNVEV in the germline V gene (reference sequence). The CDR3 DNA reads TGTGCCAGCAGTTTACGGTCTTCGGACCTCTTCAGGGTGCAGTTCTTC. Translating gives CASSLRSSDLFRVQFF.

The J gene is TRBJ2-3, the V gene TRBV20-1; D remains unclear. The CDR3 consists of 15 residues. Germline V lookup: CDR1 DFQATT, CDR2 SNEGSKA (reference sequence). Trimming took off 8 bases at V and 3 bases at J, with 21 bases between the two ends. The CDR3 spells CSTKKGRWVTDTQYF. For the CDR3, the DNA is TGCAGTACGAAAAAGGGTCGCTGGGTGACAGATACGCAGTATTTT.

The chain employs TRBV9 and TRBJ1-1, with D possibly being TRBD1 (6 bases). From germline, CDR1 is SGDLS and CDR2 YYNGEE. Trimming left V 4 bases short and J 0 bases short, with 16 bases between. The CDR3 has 16 residues. In nucleotides, the CDR3 is TGTGCCAGCAGCATGCACAGGGCTGGGGTGAACACTGAAGCTTTCTTT. Amino acid sequence: CASSMHRAGVNTEAFF.

This clonotype has a count of ten or more. The chain is built from TRBV20-1 and TRBJ2-3, with a weak D call TRBD2 (6 bases). Trimming shortened V by 1 base and J by 0 bases, and 17 bases separated the two germline ends. The germline CDR1 and CDR2 sequences are DFQATT and SNEGSKA (reference sequence). CDR3 length equals 17 residues. The CDR3 DNA is TGCAGTGCTAGAGTTCTTCGGGGGAGATCTAGCACAGATACGCAGTATTTT. Translation: CSARVLRGRSSTDTQYF.

A few counts support this clonotype. The chain is built from TRBV10-3 and TRBJ1-1, with D tentatively TRBD1 (6 bases). The CDR3 runs to 15 residues. The V gene's germline CDR1 is ENHRY and CDR2 SYGVKD. The ends were cut back, 0 bases at V and 5 bases at J, with 13 bases in the middle. CDR3 nucleotides: TGTGCCATCAGTGAGTCGGGAGGGGGTTCGACTGAAGCTTTCTTT. It is translated as CAISESGGGSTEAFF.

This clonotype has only a few counts. The J gene is TRBJ2-1, the V gene TRBV20-1; 8 positions agree with TRBD1. CDR3 length: 13 amino acids. With 4 bases clipped from V and 9 bases from J, the junction kept 8 bases outside the gene matches. Germline CDR1 DFQATT, CDR2 SNEGSKA (reference sequence). CDR3 nucleotides: TGCAGTGCTAAACCCGGGACAGGAGGTGAGCAGTTCTTC. Its protein product is CSAKPGTGGEQFF.